Shown below are 25 T cell receptor beta chains from a single sample sequenced in a study of CD8+ T cells in alopecia areata. After isolation, RNA underwent reverse transcription to generate cDNA as the sequencing template. Profiled with immunoSEQ multiplex PCR; TCRdb holds only in-frame clones, not every one. The data hold roughly 150,000 clones, with around half observed a single time. The specimen was CD8+ T cells sorted from blood, collected at week 0. Source of these receptors: a human donor with alopecia areata.

This clone came up a few times. V and J are TRBV10-2 and TRBJ2-2; D not certain. Trimming left V 8 bases short and J 5 bases short, with 9 bases between. CDR1 and CDR2 (germline): WSHSY, SAAADI. The CDR3 spans 12 residues. CDR3 nucleotide sequence: TGCGCCAGCTCCGTAGGGACCGGGGAGCTGTTTTTT. As protein: CASSVGTGELFF.

The gene calls are TRBV30 and TRBJ2-1; D is undetermined. V lost 1 base, J lost 5 bases, and 6 bases lay in between. CDR3 length: 12 residues. CDR1 is GTSNPN, CDR2 SVGIG, per germline (reference sequence). As DNA, the CDR3 is TGTGCCTGGAGTGATAAGGACAATGAGCAGTTCTTC. Translating it yields CAWSDKDNEQFF.

The V gene is TRBV13, the J gene TRBJ2-4; the D is unclear. Deletions cut 5 bases from V and 0 bases from J, with 14 bases between. CDR3 size: 16 residues. Per germline, CDR1 PRHDT and CDR2 FYEKMQ (reference sequence). The CDR3 loop reads CASSPTRILAKNIQYF. The CDR3 coding sequence is TGTGCCAGCAGCCCCACACGAATCCTAGCCAAAAACATTCAGTACTTC.

As to this clone: Its ends do not fully match the called genes, so a read error is possible. The rearrangement links TRBV6-4 to TRBJ1-2; D call uncertain. CDR3 length: 11 amino acids. CDR1 and CDR2 (germline): MRHNA, SNTAGT. In nucleotides, the CDR3 is TGTGCCATCAGTGAGAAGGGCCCCTACACCTTC. Translated, it gives CAISEKGPYTF.

The rearrangement uses TRBV11-2 and TRBJ2-5; D may be TRBD1 or TRBD2 (6 bases each). V gave up 5 bases and J gave up 3 bases, with 16 bases separating them. The CDR3 is 15 amino acids. Germline values: CDR1 SGHAT, CDR2 FQNNGV. This chain's CDR3 is CASSLGGEGKETQYF. The CDR3 DNA reads as TGTGCCAGCAGCCTGGGGGGCGAGGGAAAAGAGACCCAGTACTTC.

The rearrangement joins TRBV2 to TRBJ1-2; possible D gene TRBD1, 5 bases. The germline V and J ends were trimmed by 6 bases and 4 bases, with 18 bases remaining between them. The CDR3 runs 15 residues. Looked up from germline, CDR1 is SNHLY and CDR2 is FYNNEI. In DNA form, the CDR3 reads TGTGCCAGCAGGCAAAGCGACAGTGTGAGCTATGGCTACACCTTC. Its translation is CASRQSDSVSYGYTF.

This clone is deemed medium-sized. This sequence joins TRBV27 and TRBJ2-3; the D gene is possibly TRBD1 (5 bases). The CDR3 contains 12 residues. From germline, CDR1 is MNHEY and CDR2 SMNVEV (reference sequence). V lost 6 bases and J lost 1, with 5 bases in between. The CDR3 here is CASRGGTDTQYF. As DNA, the CDR3 is TGTGCCAGCAGAGGGGGCACAGATACGCAGTATTTT.

This rearrangement joins TRBV27 to TRBJ2-7; no clear D. Trimming shortened V by 5 bases and J by 4 bases, and 9 bases separated the two germline ends. Looked up from germline, CDR1 is MNHEY and CDR2 is SMNVEV (reference sequence). This CDR3 spans 12 amino acids. In DNA form, the CDR3 reads TGTGCCAGCAGTCCTGATCCTTACGAGCAGTACTTC. Translation: CASSPDPYEQYF.

This clone showed up just a few times. V usage is TRBV29-1 and J usage is TRBJ2-7; no clear D. The germline V and J ends were trimmed by 1 base and 0 bases, with 10 bases remaining between them. In germline, CDR1 is SQVTM, CDR2 ANQGSEA. This CDR3 has 14 amino acids. In nucleotides, the CDR3 is TGCAGCGTTGAAGGTGGCGCCAGCTCCTACGAGCAGTACTTC. This sequence encodes CSVEGGASSYEQYF.

The chain carries TRBV25-1 and TRBJ2-3; possibly TRBD1 or TRBD2 for D (5 bases each). V dropped 1 base and J dropped 5 bases, with 7 bases sitting between them. The germline CDR1 and CDR2 sequences are MGHDK and SYGVNS. The CDR3 runs to 13 residues. The CDR3 DNA reads as TGTGCCAGCAGTGAATTTGGGGGAGATACGCAGTATTTT. Translated, it gives CASSEFGGDTQYF.

The V and J genes are TRBV12-5 and TRBJ2-2, with D tentatively TRBD2 (5 bases). The CDR3 is 12 amino acids. Trimming took 5 bases from V and 5 from J, leaving 6 bases between them. The V gene's germline CDR1 is LGHNT and CDR2 FRNRAP. DNA of the CDR3: TGTGCTAGTGGTCTAGCTACCGGGGAGCTGTTTTTT. This sequence encodes CASGLATGELFF. Full variable domain (remainder filled in from reference TRBV12-5 and TRBJ2-2): DARVTQTPRHKVTEMGQEVTMRCQPILGHNTVFWYRQTMMQGLELLAYFRNRAPLDDSGMPKDRFSAEMPDATLATLKIQPSEPRDSAVYFCASGLATGELFFGEGSRLTVL.

The V call is TRBV4-3, the J call TRBJ2-2; the D gene is possibly TRBD2 (6 bases). The germline V gene has CDR1 LGHNA and CDR2 YSLEER. The CDR3 extends over 14 amino acids. The V and J ends lost 2 bases and 6 bases respectively, with 10 bases between them. In DNA form, the CDR3 reads TGCGCCAGCAGCCAATCCAGGGACTCCGGGGAGCTGTTTTTT. It yields the protein CASSQSRDSGELFF.

The V gene is TRBV30, the J gene TRBJ2-3; 9 bases map to TRBD1. In germline, CDR1 is GTSNPN, CDR2 SVGIG (reference sequence). The CDR3 has 15 residues. V lost 0 bases to trimming and J lost 5 bases; unmatched junction nucleotides: 6. The CDR3 is CAWSVLVTGGDTQYF. DNA for the CDR3: TGTGCCTGGAGTGTACTCGTGACAGGGGGAGATACGCAGTATTTT.

The chain recombines TRBV15 with TRBJ2-1; D perhaps matches TRBD1 (6 bases). The CDR3 consists of 16 residues. Trimming took off 1 base at V and 5 bases at J, with 15 bases between the two ends. The germline V gene has CDR1 LNHNV and CDR2 YYDKDF (reference sequence). The CDR3 DNA sequence: TGTGCCACCAGCAGAGTCAGGGGCGGAATTAACAATGAGCAGTTCTTC. Translating it yields CATSRVRGGINNEQFF.

This rearrangement joins TRBV2 to TRBJ1-4; D might be TRBD1 (6 bases). Trimming left V 7 bases short and J 7 bases short, with 16 bases between. This CDR3 spans 14 amino acids. Germline V CDR1 and CDR2: SNHLY, FYNNEI. CDR3 nucleotide sequence: TGTGCCAGCAAGCCACAGGGTTCGGGTGAAAAACTGTTTTTT. Translation: CASKPQGSGEKLFF.

In this sample, this clone turned up a few times. The chain recombines TRBV4-3 with TRBJ2-3, with D perhaps given as TRBD1 or TRBD2 (6 bases each). V was shortened by 2 bases and J by 5 bases, with 14 bases between the two germline ends. The CDR3 sequence is 15 residues long. The V gene's germline CDR1 is LGHNA and CDR2 YSLEER. The CDR3 sequence is CASSQFQGREDTQYF. CDR3 bases: TGCGCCAGCAGCCAATTCCAGGGGCGGGAAGATACGCAGTATTTT.

The genes are TRBV7-8 and TRBJ2-5; D is undetermined. CDR3 length: 13 amino acids. Germline assignment: CDR1 SGHVS and CDR2 FQNEAQ. V dropped 2 bases and J dropped 5 bases, with 9 bases sitting between them. CDR3 sequence (DNA): TGTGCCAGCAGCTTAACCAGGACGGAGACCCAGTACTTC. This translates into CASSLTRTETQYF.

The chain combines TRBV30 with TRBJ1-4; D perhaps matches TRBD1 (5 bases). Trimming removed 2 bases at V and 4 bases at J, with 11 bases between. The germline V gene has CDR1 GTSNPN and CDR2 SVGIG (reference sequence). This CDR3 has 14 residues. CDR3 DNA: TGTGCCTGGAGTATACGGACACGTAATGAAAAACTGTTTTTT. It encodes CAWSIRTRNEKLFF.

The gene calls are TRBV9 and TRBJ2-7; D is perhaps TRBD1 (6 bases). Germline V lookup: CDR1 SGDLS, CDR2 YYNGEE. CDR3 size: 14 residues. V lost 3 bases to trimming and J lost 3 bases, with 13 bases between them. DNA for the CDR3: TGTGCCAGCAGCGCACAGGACAGCTACTACGAGCAGTACTTC. It encodes CASSAQDSYYEQYF.

The chain is built from TRBV7-2 and TRBJ2-5; perhaps TRBD2 as D (6 bases). Looked up from germline, CDR1 is SGHTA and CDR2 is FQGNSA. Trimming stripped 5 bases from V and 0 bases from J, with 13 bases between. The CDR3 length is 15 residues. CDR3: CASSLSGPYQETQYF. For the CDR3, the DNA is TGTGCCAGCAGCCTCAGCGGGCCGTACCAAGAGACCCAGTACTTC.

The V call is TRBV5-1, the J call TRBJ1-1; D possibly corresponds to TRBD1 (5 bases). The germline gives CDR1 SGHRS, CDR2 YFSETQ. The CDR3 extends over 14 amino acids. Trimming pared 3 bases from V and 5 bases from J, leaving 14 bases between. The CDR3 region is CASSSGAGGTEAFF. DNA of the CDR3: TGCGCCAGCAGCTCTGGGGCTGGCGGGACTGAAGCTTTCTTT.

For this clone: The sample carries other DNA sequences with the same CDR3. The chain has TRBV5-1 and TRBJ2-7; no firm D call. Trimming removed 4 bases at V and 4 bases at J, with 6 bases between. Looked up from germline, CDR1 is SGHRS and CDR2 is YFSETQ. The CDR3 covers 11 residues. CDR3 sequence (DNA): TGCGCCAGCAGCCCTGGTTACGAGCAGTACTTC. This encodes CASSPGYEQYF.

This clone was detected a few times. V and J are TRBV11-2 and TRBJ2-3, with a weak D call TRBD1 (5 bases). The CDR3 has 17 amino acids. Trimming removed 6 bases from V and 1 base from J, with 20 bases in between. Per germline, CDR1 SGHAT and CDR2 FQNNGV. The CDR3 nucleotides are TGTGCCAGCAGACGTAAAGTAGGGGTAGGTGGCACAGATACGCAGTATTTT. Its translation: CASRRKVGVGGTDTQYF. The whole variable domain, filled in from reference TRBV11-2 and TRBJ2-3, reads EAGVAQSPRYKIIEKRQSVAFWCNPISGHATLYWYQQILGQGPKLLIQFQNNGVVDDSQLPKDRFSAERLKGVDSTLKIQPAKLEDSAVYLCASRRKVGVGGTDTQYFGPGTRLTVL.

This clone appeared a few times. The rearrangement uses TRBV19 and TRBJ2-1; D uncertain. Germline V gives CDR1 LNHDA, CDR2 SQIVND (reference sequence). V lost 6 bases, J lost 3 bases, and 12 bases lay in between. The CDR3 length is 14 residues. CDR3 residues: CASSHAGFYNEQFF. The CDR3 DNA reads TGTGCCAGTAGCCACGCTGGGTTCTACAATGAGCAGTTCTTC.

The chain couples TRBV27 to TRBJ2-7; tentative D call: TRBD2 (6 bases). This CDR3 spans 12 amino acids. The germline V gene has CDR1 MNHEY and CDR2 SMNVEV (reference sequence). With 4 bases removed from V and 7 bases from J, the gap between germline ends came to 11 bases. The CDR3 DNA reads as TGTGCCAGCAGTTCCGGGACTCCTGAGCAGTACTTC. Residues: CASSSGTPEQYF.